One and the same sample provided the 18 T cell receptor beta chains below, sequenced in a study of blood T cell repertoires in COVID-19. Sequenced by immunoSEQ multiplex PCR; TCRdb stores in-frame clones only, minus some. This sample yields over 250,000 clones, of which approximately 86% are seen a single time; more than 8.5% belongs to the top ten. Material: PBMCs or T cells enriched from blood (not recorded which). Receptors were obtained from a woman aged 18-29 years who had recovered from COVID-19.

This clone was seen just once. The chain is built from TRBV30 and TRBJ1-4; TRBD1 agrees at 9 bases. The CDR3 loop spans 17 amino acids. J was trimmed by 2 bases and V by 1 base; bases with no gene match: 8. CDR1 GTSNPN and CDR2 SVGIG come from the germline V gene (reference sequence). CDR3 residues: CAWSATGQGATNEKLFF. In DNA, the CDR3 is TGTGCCTGGAGTGCCACGGGACAGGGAGCGACTAATGAAAAACTGTTTTTT.

J is TRBJ2-7 and V is TRBV29-1; the D gene is possibly TRBD1 (6 bases). The germline V gene has CDR1 SQVTM and CDR2 ANQGSEA. V was clipped by 7 bases and J by 5 bases, with 15 bases between them. The CDR3 extends over 12 amino acids. CDR3 in amino acids: CSGTGPWDEQYF. The DNA of the CDR3 is TGCAGCGGAACAGGGCCTTGGGACGAGCAGTACTTC.

The V gene is TRBV5-6, the J gene TRBJ2-7, with D tentatively TRBD1 (5 bases). The CDR3 has 15 residues. Per germline, CDR1 SGHDT and CDR2 YYEEEE. V dropped 6 bases and J dropped 0 bases, with 16 bases sitting between them. The CDR3 sequence is CASTPRGRASYEQYF. DNA of the CDR3: TGTGCCAGCACCCCGAGAGGCAGGGCCTCCTACGAGCAGTACTTC. Full variable domain (rest looked up from reference TRBV5-6 and TRBJ2-7): DAGVTQSPTHLIKTRGQQVTLRCSPKSGHDTVSWYQQALGQGPQFIFQYYEEEERQRGNFPDRFSGHQFPNYSSELNVNALLLGDSALYLCASTPRGRASYEQYFGPGTRLTVT.

The chain couples TRBV2 to TRBJ1-4; D is possibly TRBD1 (5 bases). The ends were cut back, 1 base at V and 7 bases at J, with 10 bases in the middle. This CDR3 comprises 14 residues. The germline V gene encodes CDR1 SNHLY and CDR2 FYNNEI. The CDR3 region is CASSEVTAGEKLFF. DNA of the CDR3: TGTGCCAGCAGTGAAGTGACAGCCGGTGAAAAACTGTTTTTT. The full variable domain, with the rest looked up from reference TRBV2 and TRBJ1-4, is EPEVTQTPSHQVTQMGQEVILRCVPISNHLYFYWYRQILGQKVEFLVSFYNNEISEKSEIFDDQFSVERPDGSNFTLKIRSTKLEDSAMYFCASSEVTAGEKLFFGSGTQLSVL.

V gene TRBV24-1 combines with J gene TRBJ2-1, with TRBD1 matching over 10 bases. With V trimmed by 4 bases and J by 8 bases, 4 bases remained unmatched. The CDR3 has 14 residues. Germline V gives CDR1 KGHDR, CDR2 SFDVKD. CDR3: CATSDTGTGDEQFF. The CDR3 bases are TGTGCCACCAGTGACACCGGGACAGGGGATGAGCAGTTCTTC.

There are many counts of this clone. The sample contains more than one DNA sequence encoding this CDR3. J is TRBJ2-5 and V is TRBV2; D is unclear. The CDR3 totals 14 residues. Trimming took 1 base from V and 5 from J, leaving 11 bases between them. Per germline, CDR1 SNHLY and CDR2 FYNNEI. This chain's CDR3 is CASSEGQVGETQYF. CDR3 coding DNA: TGTGCCAGCAGTGAAGGTCAGGTCGGCGAGACCCAGTACTTC.

The V and J genes are TRBV15 and TRBJ2-4; weak D call: TRBD2 (6 bases). Germline assignment: CDR1 LNHNV and CDR2 YYDKDF (reference sequence). V was cut by 3 bases and J by 9 bases, with 18 bases left in between. The CDR3 is made up of 15 amino acids. CDR3 protein: CATSSLTRTQTIQYF. The CDR3 DNA follows: TGTGCCACCAGCAGCTTGACTAGGACGCAGACCATTCAGTACTTC.

The rearrangement links TRBV28 to TRBJ1-5; D is possibly TRBD1 (6 bases). V lost 4 bases to trimming and J lost 4 bases, with 11 bases between them. This CDR3 is built from 14 residues. Germline V gene lookup returns CDR1 MDHEN and CDR2 SYDVKM. CDR3 in amino acids: CASSSQGPNQPQHF. As DNA, the CDR3 is TGTGCCAGCAGTTCACAGGGACCTAATCAGCCCCAGCATTTT.

The chain carries TRBV28 and TRBJ2-2, with D tentatively TRBD1 (5 bases). V was cut by 8 bases and J by 0 bases, with 13 bases left in between. The CDR3 has 15 residues. The germline V gene encodes CDR1 MDHEN and CDR2 SYDVKM. The CDR3 spells CASSQGVTNTGELFF. The CDR3 DNA follows: TGTGCCAGCTCCCAAGGGGTGACGAACACCGGGGAGCTGTTTTTT. Full variable domain (remainder filled in from reference TRBV28 and TRBJ2-2): DVKVTQSSRYLVKRTGEKVFLECVQDMDHENMFWYRQDPGLGLRLIYFSYDVKMKEKGDIPEGYSVSREKKERFSLILESASTNQTSMYLCASSQGVTNTGELFFGEGSRLTVL.

This chain links TRBV5-4 with TRBJ1-1, with D possibly matching TRBD1 (6 bases). CDR1 is SGHNT, CDR2 YYREEE, per germline (reference sequence). CDR3 length equals 14 residues. Trimming cost V 4 bases and J 6 bases, with 16 bases left between them. The CDR3 DNA is TGTGCCAGCAGCCAGGGACAATTGGACGCTGAAGCTTTCTTT. It specifies CASSQGQLDAEAFF.

This chain links TRBV6-7 with TRBJ2-3; D perhaps matches TRBD2 (6 bases). TRBV6-7 is annotated as an ORF whose role is uncertain. This CDR3 region has 15 residues. V lost 4 bases and J lost 0, with 11 bases in between. CDR3 region: CASSCGTFSTDTQYF. CDR3 in DNA: TGTGCCAGCAGTTGCGGGACTTTTAGCACAGATACGCAGTATTTT.

The table lists this clone with a few counts. The chain combines TRBV4-1 with TRBJ1-6; perhaps TRBD1 as D (5 bases). In germline, CDR1 is MGHRA, CDR2 YSYEKL. Trimming left V 2 bases short and J 10 bases short, with 9 bases between. The CDR3 is 13 amino acids. Written as DNA, the CDR3 is TGCGCCAGCAGCCAAACAGGACCATCACCCCTCCACTTT. Residues: CASSQTGPSPLHF.

The rearrangement links TRBV6-8 to TRBJ2-1; 10 bases match TRBD1. The germline CDR1 and CDR2 sequences are MNHGY and SAAAGT. The CDR3 runs to 15 residues. The J segment lost 6 bases and the V segment lost 6 bases, leaving 8 bases of the junction unmatched. CDR3 nucleotide sequence: TGTGCCAGCAGCCAACGGGACAGGGGAGCCAATGAGCAGTTCTTC. This codes for CASSQRDRGANEQFF.

In DNA form, the CDR3 reads TGTGCCAGCAGTTACCTAGGGACAGTCTACGAGCAGTACTTC. Protein: CASSYLGTVYEQYF. The V and J genes are TRBV6-2 or TRBV6-3 and TRBJ2-7, with 7 bases lining up with TRBD1. The CDR3 runs 14 residues. V lost 2 bases to trimming and J lost 3 bases; unmatched junction nucleotides: 4. Germline loops: CDR1 MNHEY, CDR2 SVGEGT.

The genes are TRBV7-2 and TRBJ2-7, with 8 positions matching TRBD1. CDR3 length equals 15 residues. V lost 5 bases and J lost 3; bases outside the gene matches: 9. CDR1 is SGHTA, CDR2 FQGNSA, per germline. The CDR3 nucleotides are TGTGCCAGCAGCCTGGGGCCAGGGGGCGGCTACGAGCAGTACTTC. Protein product: CASSLGPGGGYEQYF. Combining the CDR3 with reference TRBV7-2 and TRBJ2-7 gives the whole variable domain GAGVSQSPSNKVTEKGKDVELRCDPISGHTALYWYRQSLGQGLEFLIYFQGNSAPDKSGLPSDRFSAERTGGSVSTLTIQRTQQEDSAVYLCASSLGPGGGYEQYFGPGTRLTVT.

The CDR3 sequence: CASSDSGLAVYEQYF. CDR3 nucleotides: TGTGCCAGCAGTGACTCAGGACTAGCGGTCTACGAGCAGTACTTC. V is TRBV25-1 and J is TRBJ2-7, with 10 bases lining up with TRBD2. Trimming at V came to 3 bases and at J to 3 bases, leaving 5 bases not matched to a gene. The CDR3 spans 15 residues. Germline lookup yields CDR1 MGHDK and CDR2 SYGVNS.

This sequence joins TRBV29-1 and TRBJ2-5, with D possibly matching TRBD2 (7 bases). Germline CDR1 reads SQVTM; CDR2 reads ANQGSEA. With 3 bases removed from V and 5 bases from J, the gap between germline ends came to 16 bases. CDR3 length: 14 amino acids. Here the CDR3 reads CSVDFRGGQETQYF. As DNA, the CDR3 is TGCAGCGTTGACTTTAGGGGGGGGCAGGAGACCCAGTACTTC.

The chain employs TRBV7-2 and TRBJ1-5; TRBD1 might be the D (5 bases). Germline V gene data show CDR1 as SGHTA and CDR2 as FQGNSA. The length of the CDR3 is 13 residues. V lost 8 bases and J lost 7, with 15 bases in between. CDR3 sequence reads: CASAPGSYQPQHF. The CDR3 DNA follows: TGTGCCAGCGCACCAGGGTCTTACCAGCCCCAGCATTTT.